Shown below are 26 T cell receptor beta chains from a single sample sequenced in a study of early T cells in non-severe SARS-CoV-2 infection. TCRdb passed the 5' RACE reads through MiXCR, listing each CDR3 protein once. The sample holds over 50,000 distinct CDR3 sequences, over 7% seen once. Sequencing was carried out using whole blood. The source is an adult who was a healthcare worker with PCR-confirmed SARS-CoV-2 infection or an uninfected control (not recorded which).

This clonotype came up a few times. The chain links TRBV2 to TRBJ2-1; D call uncertain. Trimming took off 7 bases at V and 9 bases at J, with 7 bases between the two ends. This CDR3 has 10 residues. Germline V gene lookup returns CDR1 SNHLY and CDR2 FYNNEI. CDR3 amino acids: CASNGFEQFF. CDR3 sequence (DNA): TGTGCCAGCAATGGCTTTGAGCAGTTCTTC.

This clonotype was counted between two and nine times. The chain recombines TRBV29-1 with TRBJ2-7; D gene uncertain. The CDR3 has 9 amino acids. Per the germline V gene, CDR1 is SQVTM and CDR2 is ANQGSEA. V was cut by 6 bases and J by 3 bases, with 3 bases left in between. CDR3: CSVNYEQYF. As DNA, the CDR3 is TGCAGCGTCAACTACGAGCAGTACTTC.

This clonotype was counted only a few times. V and J are TRBV10-3 and TRBJ2-1; 10 bases are a match to TRBD2. Germline CDR1 reads ENHRY; CDR2 reads SYGVKD. The CDR3 totals 16 residues. V lost 5 bases to trimming and J lost 4 bases; unmatched junction nucleotides: 8. The chain's CDR3 is CAISRNSGGSYNEQFF. In nucleotides, the CDR3 is TGTGCCATCAGTCGTAATAGCGGGGGGTCTTACAATGAGCAGTTCTTC.

This clonotype was counted only a few times. V usage is TRBV4-1 and J usage is TRBJ2-3; 9 bases line up with TRBD2. Germline values: CDR1 MGHRA, CDR2 YSYEKL. This CDR3 has 15 amino acids. V lost 3 bases, J lost 2 bases, and 3 bases stayed unmatched. As DNA, the CDR3 is TGCGCCAGCAGCCACCCTAGCGGGGACACAGATACGCAGTATTTT. Its protein is CASSHPSGDTDTQYF.

The table lists this clonotype with many counts. The chain links TRBV5-1 to TRBJ1-1; tentative D call: TRBD1 (5 bases). V dropped 0 bases and J dropped 5 bases, with 5 bases sitting between them. CDR1 is SGHRS and CDR2 is YFSETQ in the germline V gene. The CDR3 is 12 amino acids. The chain's CDR3 is CASSLDRTEAFF. DNA of the CDR3: TGCGCCAGCAGCTTGGACAGGACTGAAGCTTTCTTT.

This clonotype appeared a few times. J is TRBJ2-7 and V is TRBV20-1; TRBD2 matches 7 bases. V shed 0 bases, J shed 2 bases, and the junction held 7 bases outside the gene matches. This CDR3 has 15 residues. Looked up from germline, CDR1 is DFQATT and CDR2 is SNEGSKA (reference sequence). CDR3 sequence (DNA): TGCAGTGCTAGAGATCCGCAGCGGGGCACCTACGAGCAGTACTTC. It codes for CSARDPQRGTYEQYF.

This clonotype was counted a few times. The CDR3 is CASSLDLGTDTQYF. The CDR3 DNA sequence: TGTGCCAGCAGCTTGGATCTCGGTACAGATACGCAGTATTTT. The rearrangement links TRBV5-5 to TRBJ2-3, with D uncertain. V was pared by 0 bases and J by 3 bases, with 8 bases between. The CDR3 runs to 14 residues. Germline CDR1 and CDR2: SGHKS and YYEKEE (reference sequence).

This clonotype was seen at least ten times. The chain carries TRBV7-9 and TRBJ2-1; D is unclear. V shed 1 base and J shed 0 bases, with 7 bases lying between them. This CDR3 spans 15 amino acids. CDR1 SEHNR and CDR2 FQNEAQ come from the germline V gene (reference sequence). CDR3 nucleotide sequence: TGTGCCAGCAGCTTAGGCGCGAGCTCCTACAATGAGCAGTTCTTC. Translated, it gives CASSLGASSYNEQFF.

About this clonotype itself: It may be a read error: a sequence one base away is much more abundant. This chain joins TRBV11-1 and TRBJ2-3; D remains ambiguous. The germline V gene has CDR1 SGHAT and CDR2 FQDESV (reference sequence). CDR3 length: 13 residues. The CDR3 region has the DNA TGTGTCAGCAGCAACCCCTCCACAGATACGCAGTATTTT. It codes for CVSSNPSTDTQYF. Full variable domain (outside the CDR3, taken from reference TRBV11-1 and TRBJ2-3): EAEVAQSPRYKITEKSQAVAFWCDPISGHATLYWYRQILGQGPELLVQFQDESVVDDSQLPKDRFSAERLKGVDSTLKIQPAELGDSAMYLCVSSNPSTDTQYFGPGTRLTVL.

This clonotype was counted a few times. The V call is TRBV28, the J call TRBJ1-2; D remains unclear. Trimming took 4 bases from V and 4 from J, leaving 10 bases between them. The CDR3 sequence is 13 residues long. Germline V gives CDR1 MDHEN, CDR2 SYDVKM. This CDR3 reads CASSSSGFYGYTF. CDR3 DNA sequence: TGTGCCAGCAGTTCGTCGGGGTTCTATGGCTACACCTTC.

This clonotype was seen just once. The rearrangement uses TRBV2 and TRBJ1-5; D is ambiguous. The CDR3 is 14 residues long. Trimming removed 3 bases from V and 4 bases from J, with 10 bases in between. Per the germline V gene, CDR1 is SNHLY and CDR2 is FYNNEI. The CDR3 sequence: CASSEMLSNQPQHF. CDR3 DNA sequence: TGTGCCAGCAGTGAGATGCTTTCTAATCAGCCCCAGCATTTT.

The chain recombines TRBV9 with TRBJ2-3, with 11 bases fitting TRBD2. The CDR3 length is 18 residues. The germline V gene has CDR1 SGDLS and CDR2 YYNGEE. V lost 0 bases, J lost 1 base, and 7 bases stayed unmatched. DNA for the CDR3: TGTGCCAGCAGCGTAGGAGGGTCACTAGCGGGGGGCACAGATACGCAGTATTTT. This gives the protein CASSVGGSLAGGTDTQYF.

This clonotype was observed a handful of times. The rearrangement uses TRBV5-4 and TRBJ2-3, with D uncertain. Germline V lookup: CDR1 SGHNT, CDR2 YYREEE (reference sequence). V lost 4 bases, J lost 0 bases, and 6 bases lay in between. The CDR3 spans 13 residues. Written as DNA, the CDR3 is TGTGCCAGCAGCATAACTAGCACAGATACGCAGTATTTT. It codes for CASSITSTDTQYF.

This clonotype was counted ten times or more. This chain joins TRBV20-1 and TRBJ2-1; D perhaps matches TRBD2 (6 bases). CDR1 and CDR2 (germline): DFQATT, SNEGSKA (reference sequence). Deletions cut 1 base from V and 8 bases from J, with 15 bases between. The CDR3 length is 14 residues. The DNA for the CDR3 is TGCAGTGCTAGAGGCCCGGGAGTGGGCTATGAGCAGTTCTTC. Translated: CSARGPGVGYEQFF.

V and J are TRBV18 and TRBJ1-5, with D possibly matching TRBD1 (5 bases). V was shortened by 2 bases and J by 6 bases, with 11 bases between the two germline ends. This CDR3 comprises 14 residues. Germline V gene data show CDR1 as KGHSH and CDR2 as LQKENI. The CDR3 protein is CASSPTGTVQPQHF. In DNA, the CDR3 is TGTGCCAGCTCACCAACGGGGACTGTTCAGCCCCAGCATTTT.

V gene TRBV6-6 combines with J gene TRBJ2-7, with D tentatively TRBD1 or TRBD2 (5 bases each). Trimming left V 7 bases short and J 0 bases short, with 16 bases between. The V gene's germline CDR1 is MNHNY and CDR2 SVGAGI (reference sequence). The CDR3 totals 15 residues. The CDR3, as DNA: TGTGCCAGCACCAACTTAAGGGACCACTCCTACGAGCAGTACTTC. It codes for CASTNLRDHSYEQYF.

This clonotype has only a few counts. This sequence joins TRBV7-6 and TRBJ2-3, with 7 bases that match TRBD2. V lost 2 bases to trimming and J lost 8 bases; unmatched junction nucleotides: 7. This CDR3 has 14 amino acids. Germline V CDR1 and CDR2: SGHVS, FNYEAQ. The CDR3 spells CASSLKAGSSTQYF. CDR3 in DNA: TGTGCCAGCAGCTTAAAAGCGGGGAGCAGTACGCAGTATTTT.

The table lists this clonotype with a few counts. The V and J genes are TRBV4-2 and TRBJ1-2, with D possibly TRBD1 on 5 matching bases. Germline CDR1 is LGHNA and CDR2 is YNFKEQ. The germline V and J ends were trimmed by 0 bases and 5 bases, with 7 bases remaining between them. The CDR3 sequence is 13 residues long. CDR3 bases: TGTGCCAGCAGCCAAGATGGGGGGTATGGCTACACCTTC. Protein sequence: CASSQDGGYGYTF.

This chain connects TRBV3-1 to TRBJ2-7, with 12 bases identical to TRBD2. Germline V gene data show CDR1 as LGHDT and CDR2 as YNNKEL (reference sequence). V gave up 3 bases and J gave up 4 bases; unmatched junction bases: 4. This CDR3 has 15 amino acids. For the CDR3, the DNA is TGTGCCAGCAGCCAGCTAGCGGGGGGGCCGTACGAGCAGTACTTC. Translating gives CASSQLAGGPYEQYF.

This clonotype was seen ten or more times. This chain uses TRBV20-1 with TRBJ2-1; the D gene is possibly TRBD2 (6 bases). Trimming shortened V by 5 bases and J by 7 bases, and 21 bases separated the two germline ends. This CDR3 is 15 amino acids long. CDR1 and CDR2 (germline): DFQATT, SNEGSKA (reference sequence). CDR3 sequence reads: CSAVEGLRGLNEQFF. The CDR3 DNA is TGCAGTGCTGTGGAGGGGCTGCGAGGCTTAAATGAGCAGTTCTTC.

A few counts support this clonotype. V usage is TRBV3-1 and J usage is TRBJ2-7; D not certain. The CDR3 covers 11 residues. V was pared by 3 bases and J by 7 bases, with 7 bases between. Germline lookup yields CDR1 LGHDT and CDR2 YNNKEL (reference sequence). CDR3 DNA sequence: TGTGCCAGCAGCCAGCTTCGGGAGCAGTACTTC. The encoded protein is CASSQLREQYF.

There are many counts of this clonotype. V gene TRBV4-1 combines with J gene TRBJ2-3; D may be TRBD1 or TRBD2 (5 bases each). This CDR3 is 17 amino acids long. V was shortened by 0 bases and J by 2 bases, with 15 bases between the two germline ends. Germline V gene data show CDR1 as MGHRA and CDR2 as YSYEKL. The CDR3 nucleotides read TGCGCCAGCAGCCAAGAGTCGGGGCCGCCTTTCACAGATACGCAGTATTTT. As protein: CASSQESGPPFTDTQYF.

This clonotype was counted many times. This sequence joins TRBV20-1 and TRBJ2-4, with D tentatively TRBD1 (6 bases). The V gene's germline CDR1 is DFQATT and CDR2 SNEGSKA (reference sequence). The length of the CDR3 is 15 residues. Trimming shortened V by 5 bases and J by 0 bases, and 14 bases separated the two germline ends. The CDR3 DNA is TGCAGTGCTCCTGGACAGCCCCTAGCCAAAAACATTCAGTACTTC. The encoded protein is CSAPGQPLAKNIQYF.

This chain uses TRBV6-1 with TRBJ1-6; TRBD1 aligns across 8 bases. With V trimmed by 5 bases and J by 7 bases, 7 bases remained unmatched. Germline values: CDR1 MNHNS, CDR2 SASEGT. The CDR3 covers 15 residues. DNA for the CDR3: TGTGCCAGCAGTAGAGCGACAGGGGTCAATTCACCCCTCCACTTT. This gives the protein CASSRATGVNSPLHF.

This sequence joins TRBV11-2 and TRBJ2-3, with D perhaps matching TRBD2 (6 bases). The CDR3 consists of 16 residues. Per germline, CDR1 SGHAT and CDR2 FQNNGV. V was trimmed by 5 bases and J by 2 bases, leaving 17 bases between them. As DNA, the CDR3 is TGTGCCAGCAGCCAATCGGCCGGGAGCCCCACAGATACGCAGTATTTT. As protein: CASSQSAGSPTDTQYF. The full variable domain, rest sourced from reference TRBV11-2 and TRBJ2-3, is EAGVAQSPRYKIIEKRQSVAFWCNPISGHATLYWYQQILGQGPKLLIQFQNNGVVDDSQLPKDRFSAERLKGVDSTLKIQPAKLEDSAVYLCASSQSAGSPTDTQYFGPGTRLTVL.

J is TRBJ2-5 and V is TRBV9; D is unresolved. The CDR3 is made up of 14 amino acids. V gave up 4 bases and J gave up 2 bases, with 12 bases separating them. CDR1 is SGDLS and CDR2 is YYNGEE in the germline V gene. The CDR3 bases are TGTGCCAGCAGCCCCCCGGGTTCTCAAGAGACCCAGTACTTC. Translation gives CASSPPGSQETQYF.